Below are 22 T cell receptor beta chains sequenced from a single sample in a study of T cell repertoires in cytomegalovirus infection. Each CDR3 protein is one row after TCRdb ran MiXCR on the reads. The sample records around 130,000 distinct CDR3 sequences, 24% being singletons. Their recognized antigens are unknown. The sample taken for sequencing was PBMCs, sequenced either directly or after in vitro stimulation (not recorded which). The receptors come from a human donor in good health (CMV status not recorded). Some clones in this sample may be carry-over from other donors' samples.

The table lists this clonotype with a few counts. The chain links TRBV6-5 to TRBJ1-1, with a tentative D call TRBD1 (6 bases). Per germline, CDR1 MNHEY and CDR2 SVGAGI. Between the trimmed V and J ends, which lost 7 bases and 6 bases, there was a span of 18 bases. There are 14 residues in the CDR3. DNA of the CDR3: TGTGCCAGCACCACCGAGGGGGGGCGGTCTGAAGCTTTCTTT. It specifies CASTTEGGRSEAFF.

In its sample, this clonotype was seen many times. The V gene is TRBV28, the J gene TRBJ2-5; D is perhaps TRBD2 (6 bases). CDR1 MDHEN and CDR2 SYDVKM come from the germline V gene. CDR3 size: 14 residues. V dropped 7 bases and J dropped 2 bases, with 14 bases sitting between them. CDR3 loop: CASTAGGAQETQYF. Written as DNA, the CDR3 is TGTGCCAGCACCGCCGGCGGGGCACAAGAGACCCAGTACTTC.

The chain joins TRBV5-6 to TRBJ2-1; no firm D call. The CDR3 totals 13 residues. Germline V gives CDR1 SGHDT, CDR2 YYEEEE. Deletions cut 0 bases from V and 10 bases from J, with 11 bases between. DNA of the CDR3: TGTGCCAGCAGCTTGGTTGAACGCCCCGAGCAGTTCTTC. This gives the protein CASSLVERPEQFF.

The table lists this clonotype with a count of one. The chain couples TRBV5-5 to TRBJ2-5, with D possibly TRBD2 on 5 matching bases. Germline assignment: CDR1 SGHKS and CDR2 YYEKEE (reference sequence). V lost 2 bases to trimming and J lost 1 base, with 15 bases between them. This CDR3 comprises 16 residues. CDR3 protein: CASSFDSLRGQETQYF. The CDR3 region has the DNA TGTGCCAGCAGCTTCGACTCTCTCCGGGGCCAAGAGACCCAGTACTTC.

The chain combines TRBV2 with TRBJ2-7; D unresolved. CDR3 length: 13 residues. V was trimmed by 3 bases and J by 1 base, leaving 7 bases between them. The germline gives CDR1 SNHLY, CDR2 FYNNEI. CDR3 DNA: TGTGCCAGCAGTGATTGGCAATCCTACGAGCAGTACTTC. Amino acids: CASSDWQSYEQYF.

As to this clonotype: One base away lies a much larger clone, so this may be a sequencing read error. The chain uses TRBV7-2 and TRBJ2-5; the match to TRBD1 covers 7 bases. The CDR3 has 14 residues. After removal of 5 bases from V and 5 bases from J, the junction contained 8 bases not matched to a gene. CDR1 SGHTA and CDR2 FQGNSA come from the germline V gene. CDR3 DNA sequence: TGTGCCAGCAGCCCGGGACAGCTCTTGGAGACCCAGTACTTC. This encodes CASSPGQLLETQYF.

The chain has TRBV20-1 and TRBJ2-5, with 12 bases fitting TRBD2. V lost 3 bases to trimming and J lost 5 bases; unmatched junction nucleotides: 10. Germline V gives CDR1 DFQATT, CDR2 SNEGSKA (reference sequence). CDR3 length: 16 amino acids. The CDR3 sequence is CSASFLAGGFGETQYF. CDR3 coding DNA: TGCAGTGCTAGTTTCCTAGCGGGAGGGTTTGGGGAGACCCAGTACTTC.

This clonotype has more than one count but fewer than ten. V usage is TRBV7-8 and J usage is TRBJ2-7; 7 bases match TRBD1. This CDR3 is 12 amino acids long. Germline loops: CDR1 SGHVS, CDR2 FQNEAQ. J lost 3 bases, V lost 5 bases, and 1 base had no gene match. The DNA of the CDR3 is TGTGCCAGCAGCGGGGACAGCTACGAGCAGTACGTC. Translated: CASSGDSYEQYV.

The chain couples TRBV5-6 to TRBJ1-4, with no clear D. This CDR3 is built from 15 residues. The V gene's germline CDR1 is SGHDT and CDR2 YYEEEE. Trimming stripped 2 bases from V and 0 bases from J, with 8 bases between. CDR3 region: CASSLLPATNEKLFF. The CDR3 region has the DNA TGTGCCAGCAGCTTACTACCTGCAACTAATGAAAAACTGTTTTTT.

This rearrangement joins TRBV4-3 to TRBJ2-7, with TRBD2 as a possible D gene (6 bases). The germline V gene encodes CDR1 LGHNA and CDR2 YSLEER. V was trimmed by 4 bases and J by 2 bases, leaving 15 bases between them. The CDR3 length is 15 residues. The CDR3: CASSRAGQGTYEQYF. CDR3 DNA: TGCGCCAGCAGCCGTGCGGGGCAGGGTACCTACGAGCAGTACTTC.

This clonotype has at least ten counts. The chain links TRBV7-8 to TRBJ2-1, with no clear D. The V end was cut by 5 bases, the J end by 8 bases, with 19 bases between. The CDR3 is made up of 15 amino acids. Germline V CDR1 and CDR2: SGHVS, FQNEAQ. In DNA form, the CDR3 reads TGTGCCAGCAGCCAACCCCCCTGGATTATGGATGAGCAGTTCTTC. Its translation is CASSQPPWIMDEQFF.

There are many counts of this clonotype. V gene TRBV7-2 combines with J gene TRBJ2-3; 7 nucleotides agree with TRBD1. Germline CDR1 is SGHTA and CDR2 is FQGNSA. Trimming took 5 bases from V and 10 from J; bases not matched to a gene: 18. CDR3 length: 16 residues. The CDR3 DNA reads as TGTGCCAGCAGCGGGACCGGGACAGAGTTGGTTGTGGCGCAGTATTTT. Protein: CASSGTGTELVVAQYF.

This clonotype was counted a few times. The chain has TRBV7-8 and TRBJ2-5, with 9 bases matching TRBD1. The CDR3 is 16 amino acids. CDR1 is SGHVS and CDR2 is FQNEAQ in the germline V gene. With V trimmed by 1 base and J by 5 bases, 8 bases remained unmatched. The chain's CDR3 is CASSLEGTGLGETQYF. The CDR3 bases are TGTGCCAGCAGCTTAGAAGGGACAGGGTTGGGGGAGACCCAGTACTTC.

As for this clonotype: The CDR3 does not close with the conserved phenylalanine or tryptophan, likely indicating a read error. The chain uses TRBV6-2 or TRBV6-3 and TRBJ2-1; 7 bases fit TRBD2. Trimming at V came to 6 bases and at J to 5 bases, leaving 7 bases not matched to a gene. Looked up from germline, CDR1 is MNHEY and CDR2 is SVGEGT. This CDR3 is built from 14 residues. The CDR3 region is CASRILGTNNEQFS. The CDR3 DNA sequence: TGTGCCAGCAGAATTTTAGGGACTAACAATGAGCAGTTCTCC.

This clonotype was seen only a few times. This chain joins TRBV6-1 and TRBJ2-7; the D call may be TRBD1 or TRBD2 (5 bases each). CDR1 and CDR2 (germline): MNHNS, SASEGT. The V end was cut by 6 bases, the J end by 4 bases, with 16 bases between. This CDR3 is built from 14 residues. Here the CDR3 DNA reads TGTGCCAGCAGAACCGGGACGGATCCTTACGAGCAGTACGTC. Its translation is CASRTGTDPYEQYV.

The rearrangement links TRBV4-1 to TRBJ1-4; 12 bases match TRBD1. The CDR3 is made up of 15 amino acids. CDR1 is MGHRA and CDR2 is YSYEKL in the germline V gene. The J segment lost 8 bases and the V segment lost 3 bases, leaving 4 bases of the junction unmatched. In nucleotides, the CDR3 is TGCGCCAGCAGCCACCCCGGGACAGGGGGCGAAAAACTGTTTTTT. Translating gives CASSHPGTGGEKLFF.

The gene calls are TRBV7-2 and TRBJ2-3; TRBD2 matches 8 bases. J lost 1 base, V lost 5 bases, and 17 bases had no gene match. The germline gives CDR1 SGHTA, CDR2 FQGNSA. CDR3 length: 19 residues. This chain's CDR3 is CASSPPFSSGKEGTDTQYF. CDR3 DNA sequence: TGTGCCAGCAGCCCCCCCTTTAGTAGCGGGAAGGAGGGCACAGATACGCAGTATTTT.

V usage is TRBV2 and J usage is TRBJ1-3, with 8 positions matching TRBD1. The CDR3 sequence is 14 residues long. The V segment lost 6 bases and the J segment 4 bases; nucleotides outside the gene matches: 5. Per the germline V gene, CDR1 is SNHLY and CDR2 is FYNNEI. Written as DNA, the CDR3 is TGTGCCAGCAGCGGACAGGGCTACGGAAACACCATATATTTT. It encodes CASSGQGYGNTIYF.

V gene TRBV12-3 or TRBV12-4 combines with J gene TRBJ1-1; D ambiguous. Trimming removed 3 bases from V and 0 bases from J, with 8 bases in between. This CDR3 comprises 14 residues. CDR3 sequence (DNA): TGTGCCAGCAGTTTGAGGGTTATGAACACTGAAGCTTTCTTT. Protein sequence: CASSLRVMNTEAFF.

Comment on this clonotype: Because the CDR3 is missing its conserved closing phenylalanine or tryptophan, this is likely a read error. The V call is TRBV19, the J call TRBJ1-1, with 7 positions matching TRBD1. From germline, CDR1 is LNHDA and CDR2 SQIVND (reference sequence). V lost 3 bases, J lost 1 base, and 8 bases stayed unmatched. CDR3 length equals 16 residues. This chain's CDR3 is CASSIGRGSGNTEAFL. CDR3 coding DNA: TGTGCCAGTAGTATCGGCAGGGGGAGTGGGAACACTGAAGCTTTCCTT.

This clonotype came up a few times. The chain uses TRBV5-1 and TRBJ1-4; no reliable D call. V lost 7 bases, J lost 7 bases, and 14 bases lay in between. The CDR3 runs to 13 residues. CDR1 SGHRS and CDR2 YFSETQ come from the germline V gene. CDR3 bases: TGCGCCAGCTCACGCTCGGAGAGTGAAAAACTGTTTTTT. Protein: CASSRSESEKLFF. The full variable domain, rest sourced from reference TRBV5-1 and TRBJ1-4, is KAGVTQTPRYLIKTRGQQVTLSCSPISGHRSVSWYQQTPGQGLQFLFEYFSETQRNKGNFPGRFSGRQFSNSRSEMNVSTLELGDSALYLCASSRSESEKLFFGSGTQLSVL.

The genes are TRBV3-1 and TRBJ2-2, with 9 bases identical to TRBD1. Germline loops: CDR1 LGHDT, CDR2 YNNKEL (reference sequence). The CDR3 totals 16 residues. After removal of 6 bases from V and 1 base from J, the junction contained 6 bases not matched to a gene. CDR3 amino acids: CASSGTGLVNTGELFF. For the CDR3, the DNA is TGTGCCAGCAGTGGGACAGGGCTTGTGAACACCGGGGAGCTGTTTTTT.